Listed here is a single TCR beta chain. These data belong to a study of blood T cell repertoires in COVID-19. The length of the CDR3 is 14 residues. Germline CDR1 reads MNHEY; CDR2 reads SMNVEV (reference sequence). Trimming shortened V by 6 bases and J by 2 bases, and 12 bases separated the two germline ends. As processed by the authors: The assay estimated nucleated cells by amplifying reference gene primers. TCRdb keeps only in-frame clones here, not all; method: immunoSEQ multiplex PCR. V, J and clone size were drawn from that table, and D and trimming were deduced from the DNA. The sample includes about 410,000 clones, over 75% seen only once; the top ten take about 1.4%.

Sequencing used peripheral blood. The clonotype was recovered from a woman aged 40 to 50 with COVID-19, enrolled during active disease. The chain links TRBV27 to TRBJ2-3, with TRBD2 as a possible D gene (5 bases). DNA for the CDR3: TGTGCCAGCAGGCGGGCCGGGGTCACAGATACGCAGTATTTT. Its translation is CASRRAGVTDTQYF.